This section outlines one TCR beta chain sequence together with its context. Its antigen specificity is not known. No qualities accompany the bases; no much larger clone lies one base away. CD4+ T cells from unexposed donors were collected before the COVID-19 pandemic (2011-2018). Following 10 days of culture, the EasySep CD4+ T cell isolation kit was used to isolate CD4+ T cells. As far as cell numbers permitted, CD4+ T cells from unexposed donors were tested for reactivity against SARS-CoV-2 S and N as well as four spike pools from common cold coronaviruses. About 2.2 million PBMCs per well were cultured in IMDM with about 5.5% human AB serum and about 10 IU/ml IL-2. Half of the culture medium was replaced with fresh IL-2-containing medium on days 3 and 7. In general, every peptide culture condition was set up in three replicate wells. The leukapheresis product used for the unexposed donors was purchased from a commercial source. PBMCs were isolated from leukapheresis product or whole blood by Ficoll-Paque PLUS gradient centrifugation. The PBMCs went either fresh into the expansion assay or into cryopreservation at -140 degrees C. The QIAamp Micro DNA Kit was used to extract genomic DNA from the CD4+ T cells.

The data are from a study of CD4 T cells in relation to SARS-CoV-2 and coronaviruses (dated by TCRdb to about 2021). Looking at the study overall: The ViraFEST assay cultured PBMCs with antigen for more than eight days, then sequenced TCR beta CDR3s to find antigen-specific clonal expansions. The negative reference condition was either a culture with an HIV-1 Nef peptide pool or a culture with no peptide. The Adaptive Biotechnologies TCR-sequencing kit was used for samples from three pre-COVID donors and for the naive versus memory experiments, whereas the other data were Illumina-based. A different, Illumina-based TCR-beta assay was used to sequence expansion assays from other donors in the study. Patient-derived lymphoblastoid cell lines were used to map the HLA restriction of shared crossreactive spike epitopes. Memory CD4+ T cell crossreactivity between SARS-CoV-2 and common cold coronavirus spike proteins was assessed at the TCR clonotype level in the study. What the study reported, not specific to this receptor: The study was limited by small numbers of patients and tested TCRs. Significantly weaker SARS-CoV-2-driven expansion was shown by crossreactive clones than by monoreactive clones, consistent with antigenic imprinting. Around two thirds of donors had memory CD4+ clonotypes that crossrecognized SARS-CoV-2 and at least one common cold coronavirus spike. Because the crossreactivity analysis focused on spike protein, crossreactivity against other viral proteins was not assessed. Because no donor provided both pre-pandemic and post-infection samples, tracing the source of pre-existing responses was limited.

Library creation used the immunoSEQ multiplex PCR assay. As for the authors' bioinformatics: During preprocessing, nonproductive sequences were discarded, as were any CDR3s that did not begin with C, did not end with F or W, or were shorter than 7 amino acids. Antigen-specific clonotypes were called with the MANAFEST web app on the basis of expansion relative to the reference and to other culture wells. A clone was considered positive if the clone showed significant expansion compared with the reference culture in 2 of 3 replicate wells at an FDR below 0.05. For a clone to be considered positive, significant expansion relative to all other tandem wells and an odds ratio above 5 were also required. CDR3 homology was quantified as pairwise Levenshtein distance, calculated with the stringdist R package after three terminal residues were trimmed from each end. Here the immuneACCESS table is served through TCRdb, limited to in-frame sequences with V and J called. Missing clones are a known gap in these copies; in checked studies unresolved V genes cover under half, and the rest lacks a known reason. The V and J calls and clone size come from that table; D and trimming were worked out from the DNA. The sample profile shows tens of thousands of clones; about 75% of them were found once. Roughly an eighth of the sample belongs to the ten largest clones.

The germline V gene supplies CDR1 SGHRS and CDR2 YFSETQ. The CDR3 runs 16 residues from the cysteine to the phenylalanine. Of all the DNA, just the CDR3 is kept, 48 bases in frame from base 1. The V end gives up 4 bases and the J end 4 bases, leaving 9 bases in the junction not matched to a gene. The clonotype comes from a human donor in good health. The chain is assembled from TRBV5-1 and TRBJ2-3; 10 junctional bases match TRBD2. Sequencing was performed on CD4+ T cells from PBMCs, cultured in vitro. Read as DNA, the sequence is TGCGCCAGCAGCCGGACTAGCGGAAACAAGGCAGATACGCAGTATTTT. Its translation reads: CASSRTSGNKADTQYF.